The 17 T cell receptor beta chains below come from one sample, sequenced in a study of long-term antiretroviral therapy in people with HIV. The assay, immunoSEQ v3.0, was run at survey level. The data were produced by immunoSEQ multiplex PCR, yet TCRdb's version contains in-frame clones alone and is incomplete. Of 20,000 or so clones in the sample, more than 75% were seen once. This material consisted of unsorted PBMCs, taken 4.4 years after starting antiretroviral therapy. Every receptor here comes from a man aged 25-45 years with HIV.

The rearrangement uses TRBV4-1 and TRBJ2-7; D is tentatively TRBD1 or TRBD2 (5 bases each). Looked up from germline, CDR1 is MGHRA and CDR2 is YSYEKL. Trimming cost V 4 bases and J 3 bases, with 13 bases left between them. The CDR3 covers 14 residues. The CDR3 DNA follows: TGCGCCAGCAGCCTCGGGACCCAGGGCTACGAGCAGTACTTC. It specifies CASSLGTQGYEQYF.

The chain links TRBV7-9 to TRBJ1-6, with 9 bases matching TRBD1. The length of the CDR3 is 16 residues. After removal of 3 bases from V and 6 bases from J, the junction contained 6 bases not matched to a gene. The germline V gene encodes CDR1 SEHNR and CDR2 FQNEAQ (reference sequence). The CDR3: CASSFTGGGGNSPLHF. The CDR3 DNA follows: TGTGCCAGCAGCTTTACAGGGGGCGGAGGTAATTCACCCCTCCACTTT. The variable domain in full, completed from reference TRBV7-9 and TRBJ1-6, reads DTGVSQNPRHKITKRGQNVTFRCDPISEHNRLYWYRQTLGQGPEFLTYFQNEAQLEKSRLLSDRFSAERPKGSFSTLEIQRTEQGDSAMYLCASSFTGGGGNSPLHFGNGTRLTVT.

The chain is built from TRBV6-1 and TRBJ1-2; TRBD1 agrees at 10 bases. V shed 5 bases, J shed 2 bases, and the junction held 5 bases outside the gene matches. The CDR3 is 15 amino acids. CDR1 is MNHNS, CDR2 SASEGT, per germline. Here the CDR3 DNA reads TGTGCCAGCAGTTTTAGACAGGGGGCGAACTATGGCTACACCTTC. Translated, it gives CASSFRQGANYGYTF.

The chain employs TRBV15 and TRBJ2-7; the D is unclear. CDR1 LNHNV and CDR2 YYDKDF come from the germline V gene (reference sequence). CDR3 length: 13 amino acids. The V end was cut by 3 bases, the J end by 5 bases, with 11 bases between. The CDR3 here is CATSSGVPNEQYF. The CDR3 DNA reads as TGTGCCACCAGCAGTGGAGTCCCCAACGAGCAGTACTTC.

The chain couples TRBV6-1 to TRBJ1-1; 9 bases match TRBD1. This CDR3 has 15 amino acids. The germline CDR1 and CDR2 sequences are MNHNS and SASEGT. V gave up 5 bases and J gave up 3 bases; unmatched junction bases: 7. The CDR3 loop is CASSRRTGVDTEAFF. The CDR3 nucleotides are TGTGCCAGCAGTCGCCGGACAGGGGTGGACACTGAAGCTTTCTTT.

This chain connects TRBV28 to TRBJ1-1, with D hard to call. The germline V and J ends were trimmed by 3 bases and 5 bases, with 10 bases remaining between them. Looked up from germline, CDR1 is MDHEN and CDR2 is SYDVKM. The CDR3 is 13 residues long. As DNA, the CDR3 is TGTGCCAGCAGTTTGACGGGGAGGACTGAAGCTTTCTTT. It encodes CASSLTGRTEAFF. Full variable domain (missing parts from reference TRBV28 and TRBJ1-1): DVKVTQSSRYLVKRTGEKVFLECVQDMDHENMFWYRQDPGLGLRLIYFSYDVKMKEKGDIPEGYSVSREKKERFSLILESASTNQTSMYLCASSLTGRTEAFFGQGTRLTVV.

The rearrangement links TRBV7-2 to TRBJ2-7, with D perhaps given as TRBD1 or TRBD2 (5 bases each). CDR1 is SGHTA and CDR2 is FQGNSA in the germline V gene. This CDR3 is 15 amino acids long. With 4 bases removed from V and 2 bases from J, the gap between germline ends came to 15 bases. CDR3: CASSWTGTVTYEQYF. The CDR3 DNA is TGTGCCAGCAGCTGGACCGGGACCGTCACCTACGAGCAGTACTTC.

This chain uses TRBV28 with TRBJ1-2, with D unclear. Trimming left V 6 bases short and J 3 bases short, with 11 bases between. Germline values: CDR1 MDHEN, CDR2 SYDVKM. The CDR3 is made up of 13 amino acids. CDR3 nucleotides: TGTGCCAGCAGCCCCCCGGGGTACTATGGCTACACCTTC. Its translation is CASSPPGYYGYTF.

The V call is TRBV27, the J call TRBJ2-1; 7 bases fit TRBD2. Germline values: CDR1 MNHEY, CDR2 SMNVEV (reference sequence). The CDR3 spans 16 residues. V gave up 2 bases and J gave up 0 bases; unmatched junction bases: 4. The CDR3 sequence: CASSLGTTYSYNEQFF. The CDR3 region has the DNA TGTGCCAGCAGTTTAGGGACTACCTACTCCTACAATGAGCAGTTCTTC.

The chain recombines TRBV7-9 with TRBJ2-7; D call uncertain. V was trimmed by 3 bases and J by 2 bases, leaving 5 bases between them. The germline CDR1 and CDR2 sequences are SEHNR and FQNEAQ (reference sequence). CDR3 length equals 12 residues. In DNA form, the CDR3 reads TGTGCCAGCAGCTTGGTTCCCTACGAGCAGTACTTC. Its translation is CASSLVPYEQYF.

The V call is TRBV7-2, the J call TRBJ1-2; D not certain. The CDR3 runs to 13 residues. Trimming cost V 1 base and J 4 bases, with 7 bases left between them. In germline, CDR1 is SGHTA, CDR2 FQGNSA. This CDR3 reads CASSLVTVYGYTF. In DNA, the CDR3 is TGTGCCAGCAGCTTAGTAACAGTCTATGGCTACACCTTC.

This clone is categorized as medium-sized. The chain is built from TRBV19 and TRBJ2-7, with 9 nucleotides matching TRBD1. The J segment lost 3 bases and the V segment lost 3 bases, leaving 6 bases of the junction unmatched. CDR1 and CDR2 from the germline V gene are LNHDA and SQIVND (reference sequence). The CDR3 totals 15 residues. CDR3 nucleotides: TGTGCCAGTAGTATGGAGGGACAGGGCCACTACGAGCAGTACTTC. This codes for CASSMEGQGHYEQYF.

The genes are TRBV2 and TRBJ1-5; the D gene is possibly TRBD1 (6 bases). Deletions cut 5 bases from V and 6 bases from J, with 11 bases between. This CDR3 has 13 residues. CDR1 is SNHLY and CDR2 is FYNNEI in the germline V gene. Here the CDR3 DNA reads TGTGCCAGCAGTTACAGGGTTGGTCAGCCCCAGCATTTT. Encoded protein: CASSYRVGQPQHF. The whole variable domain, remainder taken from reference TRBV2 and TRBJ1-5, is EPEVTQTPSHQVTQMGQEVILRCVPISNHLYFYWYRQILGQKVEFLVSFYNNEISEKSEIFDDQFSVERPDGSNFTLKIRSTKLEDSAMYFCASSYRVGQPQHFGDGTRLSIL.

This clone was seen only once. The chain links TRBV5-4 to TRBJ1-1; TRBD1 agrees at 12 bases. This CDR3 is 16 amino acids long. The trim removed 4 bases at V and 4 bases at J, leaving 8 bases unmatched. CDR1 and CDR2 from the germline V gene are SGHNT and YYREEE (reference sequence). The CDR3 loop reads CASSPRGQGASTEAFF. CDR3 DNA sequence: TGTGCCAGCAGCCCCCGGGGACAGGGGGCTTCCACTGAAGCTTTCTTT.

This clone was seen only once. V is TRBV11-2 and J is TRBJ2-1; D may correspond to TRBD1 or TRBD2 (6 bases each). The CDR3 runs 15 residues. Germline loops: CDR1 SGHAT, CDR2 FQNNGV. V was cut by 1 base and J by 10 bases, with 17 bases left in between. CDR3 amino acids: CASSLGGGGYREQFF. CDR3 DNA sequence: TGTGCCAGCAGCTTAGGAGGAGGGGGGTATCGGGAGCAGTTCTTC.

The chain is built from TRBV2 and TRBJ1-1; D may be TRBD1 (5 bases). The CDR3 length is 14 residues. From germline, CDR1 is SNHLY and CDR2 FYNNEI. With 7 bases removed from V and 4 bases from J, the gap between germline ends came to 16 bases. The CDR3 protein is CASTFADGGTEAFF. CDR3 bases: TGTGCCAGCACCTTCGCTGACGGGGGCACTGAAGCTTTCTTT.

In this sample, this clone turned up once. This rearrangement joins TRBV7-2 to TRBJ1-1; 7 bases agree with TRBD1. Trimming took 5 bases from V and 5 from J; bases not matched to a gene: 11. This CDR3 contains 15 residues. Germline V gene lookup returns CDR1 SGHTA and CDR2 FQGNSA. CDR3 nucleotide sequence: TGTGCCAGCAGCCTGCCCCCAGGGGGAAGTACTGAAGCTTTCTTT. As protein: CASSLPPGGSTEAFF. The complete variable domain, with remaining parts taken from reference TRBV7-2 and TRBJ1-1, reads GAGVSQSPSNKVTEKGKDVELRCDPISGHTALYWYRQSLGQGLEFLIYFQGNSAPDKSGLPSDRFSAERTGGSVSTLTIQRTQQEDSAVYLCASSLPPGGSTEAFFGQGTRLTVV.